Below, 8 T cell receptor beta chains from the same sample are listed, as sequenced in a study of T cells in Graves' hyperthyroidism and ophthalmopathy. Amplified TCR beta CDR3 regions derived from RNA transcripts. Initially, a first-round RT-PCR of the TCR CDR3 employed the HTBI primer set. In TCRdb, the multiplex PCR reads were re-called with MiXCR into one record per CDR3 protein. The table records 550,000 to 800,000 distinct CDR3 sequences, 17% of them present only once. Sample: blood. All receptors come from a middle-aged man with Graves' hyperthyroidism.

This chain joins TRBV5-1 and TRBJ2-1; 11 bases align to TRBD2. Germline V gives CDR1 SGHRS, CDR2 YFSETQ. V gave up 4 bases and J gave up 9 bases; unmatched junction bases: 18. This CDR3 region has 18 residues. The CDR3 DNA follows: TGCGCCAGCAGCGCCAGACTAGCGGGACCGAGCCCCGTGGGTGAGCAGTTCTTC. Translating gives CASSARLAGPSPVGEQFF.

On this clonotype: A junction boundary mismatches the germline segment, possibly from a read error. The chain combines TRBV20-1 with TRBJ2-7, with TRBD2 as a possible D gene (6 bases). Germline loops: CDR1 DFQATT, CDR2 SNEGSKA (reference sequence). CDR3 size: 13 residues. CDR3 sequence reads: CSAGETRSYEQYF. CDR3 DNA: TGCAGTGCTGGAGAGACTAGATCTTACGAGCAGTACTTC.

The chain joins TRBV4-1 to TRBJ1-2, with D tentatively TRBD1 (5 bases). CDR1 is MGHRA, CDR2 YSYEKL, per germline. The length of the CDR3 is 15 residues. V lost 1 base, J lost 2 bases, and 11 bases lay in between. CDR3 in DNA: TGCGCCAGCAGCCAAGTTCAGGGACCCAACTATGGCTACACCTTC. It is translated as CASSQVQGPNYGYTF.

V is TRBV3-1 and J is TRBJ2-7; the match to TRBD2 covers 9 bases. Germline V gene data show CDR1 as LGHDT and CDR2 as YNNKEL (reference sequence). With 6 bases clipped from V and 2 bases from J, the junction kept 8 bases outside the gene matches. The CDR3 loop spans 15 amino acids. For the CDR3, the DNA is TGTGCCAGCAGACCCAGGCTAGCGGGACCCTACGAGCAGTACTTC. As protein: CASRPRLAGPYEQYF.

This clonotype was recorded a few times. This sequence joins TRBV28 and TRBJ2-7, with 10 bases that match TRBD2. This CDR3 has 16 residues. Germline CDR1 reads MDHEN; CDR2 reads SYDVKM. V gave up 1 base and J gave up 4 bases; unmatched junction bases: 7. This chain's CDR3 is CASSLSPGLAAYEQYF. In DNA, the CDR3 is TGTGCCAGCAGTTTATCCCCTGGACTAGCGGCTTACGAGCAGTACTTC.

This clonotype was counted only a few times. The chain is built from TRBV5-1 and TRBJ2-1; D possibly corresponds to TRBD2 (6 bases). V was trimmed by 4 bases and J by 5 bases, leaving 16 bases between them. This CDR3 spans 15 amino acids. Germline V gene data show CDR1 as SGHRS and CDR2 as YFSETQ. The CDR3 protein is CASSRLGQSNNEQFF. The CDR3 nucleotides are TGCGCCAGCAGCAGACTAGGGCAATCGAACAATGAGCAGTTCTTC.

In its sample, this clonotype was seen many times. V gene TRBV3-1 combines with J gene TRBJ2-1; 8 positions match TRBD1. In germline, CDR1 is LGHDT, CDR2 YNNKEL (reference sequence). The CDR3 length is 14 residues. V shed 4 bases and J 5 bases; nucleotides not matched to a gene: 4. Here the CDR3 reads CASSLRGHHNEQFF. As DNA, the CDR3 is TGTGCCAGCAGCCTCAGGGGGCATCACAATGAGCAGTTCTTC.

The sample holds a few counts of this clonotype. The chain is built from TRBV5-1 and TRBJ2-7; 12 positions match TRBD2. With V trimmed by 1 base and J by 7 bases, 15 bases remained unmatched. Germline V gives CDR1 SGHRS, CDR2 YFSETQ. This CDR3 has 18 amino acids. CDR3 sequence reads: CASSLSPSGRVTSGEQYF. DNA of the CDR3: TGCGCCAGCAGCTTGTCCCCTAGCGGGAGGGTGACATCGGGTGAGCAGTACTTC.